This TCR beta chain was profiled in a study of response to subunit inactivated influenza vaccine. In TCRdb, the RT-PCR reads were re-called with MiXCR into one record per CDR3 protein. The sample includes hundreds of thousands of distinct CDR3 sequences, about 14% seen only once; the top ten take about 7.6%. Material: PBMCs from blood, obtained less than 15 days before vaccination. The clonotype comes from a man in his fifties who received an inactivated influenza vaccine.

The CDR3 sequence: CASSKTGDGEQYF. The CDR3 nucleotides are TGTGCCAGCAGTAAGACCGGGGACGGGGAGCAGTACTTC. The rearrangement links TRBV25-1 to TRBJ2-7; D could derive from TRBD1 or TRBD2 (5 bases each). Per germline, CDR1 MGHDK and CDR2 SYGVNS. This CDR3 region has 13 residues. Trimming took off 5 bases at V and 7 bases at J, with 15 bases between the two ends.